Below, 23 T cell receptor beta chains from the same sample are listed, as sequenced in a study of T-cell memory formation after mild COVID-19. Via MiXCR, TCRdb re-called the 5' RACE reads, giving one row per CDR3 protein. The sample carries about 160,000 distinct CDR3 sequences, about a third recorded once. The sequenced material came from PBMCs or a T cell subset sorted from them (not recorded which). Receptors originate from an adult woman who had mild COVID-19 (a few samples of this study predate the infection). Cell type and time point are not known.

This clonotype has only a few counts. The chain uses TRBV24-1 and TRBJ2-5; the D gene is possibly TRBD1 (6 bases). Germline-derived CDR1 and CDR2 are KGHDR and SFDVKD. The V gene lost 1 base and the J gene lost 1 base, with 12 bases spanning the gap. This CDR3 is built from 16 residues. As DNA, the CDR3 is TGTGCCACCAGTGATTTTTTGGGACAAACCCAAGAGACCCAGTACTTC. Protein product: CATSDFLGQTQETQYF.

The chain is built from TRBV18 and TRBJ1-3; the D gene is possibly TRBD1 (6 bases). The ends were cut back, 6 bases at V and 2 bases at J, with 14 bases in the middle. Looked up from germline, CDR1 is KGHSH and CDR2 is LQKENI. This CDR3 is built from 15 residues. The CDR3 sequence: CASSVDSSPGNTIYF. CDR3 in DNA: TGTGCCAGCTCCGTGGACAGTTCGCCTGGAAACACCATATATTTT.

V and J are TRBV5-1 and TRBJ1-2; 10 positions match TRBD1. The CDR3 spans 14 residues. V gave up 4 bases and J gave up 2 bases; unmatched junction bases: 2. Germline V gene lookup returns CDR1 SGHRS and CDR2 YFSETQ. CDR3 sequence: CASSGGQGNYGYTF. The CDR3 DNA sequence: TGCGCCAGCAGCGGGGGACAGGGGAACTATGGCTACACCTTC.

There are a few counts of this clonotype. This rearrangement joins TRBV7-9 to TRBJ2-3, with TRBD2 matching over 7 bases. Germline assignment: CDR1 SEHNR and CDR2 FQNEAQ (reference sequence). The CDR3 loop spans 16 amino acids. V was pared by 4 bases and J by 6 bases, with 13 bases of the junction left unmatched. The CDR3 here is CASSSSLGGSSDTQYF. In DNA, the CDR3 is TGTGCCAGCAGCTCCTCCCTAGGCGGGAGTAGCGATACGCAGTATTTT.

J is TRBJ2-7 and V is TRBV5-6, with TRBD1 matching over 10 bases. The germline CDR1 and CDR2 sequences are SGHDT and YYEEEE. The CDR3 runs 14 residues. Trimming cost V 4 bases and J 4 bases; bases outside gene matches: 5. In nucleotides, the CDR3 is TGTGCCAGCAGCGGCTCGGGACAGGGGTACGAGCAGTACTTC. It encodes CASSGSGQGYEQYF.

V gene TRBV3-1 combines with J gene TRBJ1-1; D unclear. Germline CDR1 is LGHDT and CDR2 is YNNKEL (reference sequence). This CDR3 is 13 amino acids long. Trimming stripped 2 bases from V and 1 base from J, with 5 bases between. The CDR3 loop reads CASSQYRNTEAFF. The CDR3 nucleotides are TGTGCCAGCAGCCAATACCGGAACACTGAAGCTTTCTTT.

The chain combines TRBV4-3 with TRBJ2-3, with 7 bases lining up with TRBD2. The CDR3 extends over 17 amino acids. The germline gives CDR1 LGHNA, CDR2 YSLEER. V dropped 1 base and J dropped 0; count of bases not matched to a gene: 7. The CDR3 protein is CASSQGPGGTSTDTQYF. The CDR3 coding sequence is TGCGCCAGCAGCCAAGGCCCCGGGGGGACTAGCACAGATACGCAGTATTTT.

The chain is built from TRBV9 and TRBJ2-2; D is unresolved. The germline V gene encodes CDR1 SGDLS and CDR2 YYNGEE. The CDR3 has 14 residues. Trimming left V 0 bases short and J 1 base short, with 4 bases between. In DNA form, the CDR3 reads TGTGCCAGCAGCGTAGTCGGGAACACCGGGGAGCTGTTTTTT. This codes for CASSVVGNTGELFF.

This clonotype appeared a few times. The chain links TRBV7-4 to TRBJ1-5, with TRBD1 as a possible D gene (6 bases). The V end lost 4 bases, the J end lost 2 bases, and 18 bases lay between the germline ends. The length of the CDR3 is 17 residues. Germline CDR1 SGHVT, CDR2 SQSDAQ. This CDR3 reads CASSCNCRGIRNQPQHF. The CDR3 region has the DNA TGTGCCAGCAGCTGCAACTGCAGGGGTATTCGCAATCAGCCCCAGCATTTT.

This clonotype was picked up a small number of times. The chain links TRBV25-1 to TRBJ2-7; tentatively, D is TRBD1 (7 bases). This CDR3 comprises 16 residues. Germline-derived CDR1 and CDR2 are MGHDK and SYGVNS. Trimming pared 5 bases from V and 3 bases from J, leaving 20 bases between. The CDR3 DNA reads TGTGCCAGCAGTACCCGCGTAGGGGGCGGGAACTACGAGCAGTACTTC. This codes for CASSTRVGGGNYEQYF.

The genes are TRBV7-8 and TRBJ2-1; D unresolved. The V gene's germline CDR1 is SGHVS and CDR2 FQNEAQ. V was shortened by 1 base and J by 7 bases, with 8 bases between the two germline ends. The CDR3 extends over 13 amino acids. For the CDR3, the DNA is TGTGCCAGCAGCTTAGGGTACAGAAATGAGCAGTTCTTC. Its translation: CASSLGYRNEQFF. Filled out from reference TRBV7-8 and TRBJ2-1, the complete variable domain reads GAGVSQSPRYKVAKRGQDVALRCDPISGHVSLFWYQQALGQGPEFLTYFQNEAQLDKSGLPSDRFFAERPEGSVSTLKIQRTQQEDSAVYLCASSLGYRNEQFFGPGTRLTVL.

This clonotype has ten or more counts. The rearrangement uses TRBV4-3 and TRBJ2-2, with 13 nucleotides matching TRBD2. Germline V gene sequence: CDR1 LGHNA, CDR2 YSLEER. CDR3 length: 21 residues. V lost 0 bases to trimming and J lost 6 bases; unmatched junction nucleotides: 16. The DNA for the CDR3 is TGCGCCAGCAGCCAAGACCTGCAGACTAGCGGGAGGAATATAGGCTCCGGGGAGCTGTTTTTT. This translates into CASSQDLQTSGRNIGSGELFF.

This clonotype was seen a few times. V usage is TRBV20-1 and J usage is TRBJ1-4; 8 bases line up with TRBD1. The CDR3 is made up of 13 amino acids. CDR1 and CDR2 from the germline V gene are DFQATT and SNEGSKA (reference sequence). V was clipped by 0 bases and J by 10 bases; unmatched bases: 4. The CDR3 nucleotides read TGCAGTGCTAGAGACAGGGGGCTTGCAAAACTGTTTTTT. Its translation: CSARDRGLAKLFF.

In this sample, this clonotype turned up once. The V and J genes are TRBV6-2 or TRBV6-3 and TRBJ1-2; tentative D call: TRBD1 (5 bases). The CDR3 covers 12 residues. CDR1 is MNHEY and CDR2 is SVGEGT in the germline V gene. Trimming pared 2 bases from V and 4 bases from J, leaving 5 bases between. The CDR3 DNA sequence: TGTGCCAGCAGTTACGACAGCTATGGCTACACCTTC. Its protein is CASSYDSYGYTF.

This chain links TRBV7-9 with TRBJ2-7; possibly TRBD2 for D (5 bases). Germline V CDR1 and CDR2: SEHNR, FQNEAQ (reference sequence). This CDR3 is built from 15 residues. Deletions cut 6 bases from V and 0 bases from J, with 15 bases between. In nucleotides, the CDR3 is TGTGCCAGCAGTGGAGGACGGGTGGTCTCCTACGAGCAGTACTTC. It codes for CASSGGRVVSYEQYF.

The chain's CDR3 is CSVESAGGDETQYF. The CDR3 DNA reads TGCAGCGTTGAATCGGCAGGGGGTGATGAGACCCAGTACTTC. The gene calls are TRBV29-1 and TRBJ2-5; TRBD1 aligns across 7 bases. Losses at the gene ends were 2 bases for V and 5 bases for J; bases not matched to a gene: 8. The CDR3 has 14 residues. Germline loops: CDR1 SQVTM, CDR2 ANQGSEA.

V gene TRBV2 combines with J gene TRBJ1-1, with a possible D match to TRBD1 (5 bases). V gave up 4 bases and J gave up 6 bases, with 15 bases separating them. Germline lookup yields CDR1 SNHLY and CDR2 FYNNEI. CDR3 length: 14 residues. The CDR3 nucleotides read TGTGCCAGCAGTGGCGGAGGGGCAACCCCTGAAGCTTTCTTT. This translates into CASSGGGATPEAFF. The whole variable domain, filled in from reference TRBV2 and TRBJ1-1, reads EPEVTQTPSHQVTQMGQEVILRCVPISNHLYFYWYRQILGQKVEFLVSFYNNEISEKSEIFDDQFSVERPDGSNFTLKIRSTKLEDSAMYFCASSGGGATPEAFFGQGTRLTVV.

The chain uses TRBV5-1 and TRBJ2-1; D remains ambiguous. The CDR3 contains 11 residues. Between the trimmed V and J ends, which lost 0 bases and 14 bases, there was a span of 9 bases. Germline CDR1 SGHRS, CDR2 YFSETQ. The CDR3 DNA reads as TGCGCCAGCAGCTTGGGGACCCAGGAGTTCTTC. As protein: CASSLGTQEFF.

By proportion, this clonotype is medium-sized (0.01 to 0.1%). V usage is TRBV29-1 and J usage is TRBJ2-5, with TRBD1 identical over 8 bases. This CDR3 comprises 14 residues. The germline V gene encodes CDR1 SQVTM and CDR2 ANQGSEA. The ends lost 6 bases at V and 5 bases at J; junction bases unmatched: 11. The CDR3 DNA is TGCAGCGTACGTGAGACAGGGGTTTTGGAGACCCAGTACTTC. Translation: CSVRETGVLETQYF.

V is TRBV4-1 and J is TRBJ2-1; TRBD2 is a possible D gene (7 bases). The V gene lost 1 base and the J gene lost 3 bases, with 13 bases spanning the gap. There are 16 residues in the CDR3. From germline, CDR1 is MGHRA and CDR2 YSYEKL. The CDR3 DNA sequence: TGCGCCAGCAGCCAAGTGAGGGGGGGCTTCTACAATGAGCAGTTCTTC. Translation gives CASSQVRGGFYNEQFF.

This clonotype has just a few counts. J is TRBJ2-2 and V is TRBV24-1, with 7 bases aligning to TRBD1. This CDR3 is built from 16 residues. Germline CDR1 KGHDR, CDR2 SFDVKD. V was pared by 3 bases and J by 1 base, with 4 bases of the junction left unmatched. CDR3: CATSDPRTGNTGELFF. The CDR3 nucleotides read TGTGCCACCAGTGATCCGAGGACAGGGAACACCGGGGAGCTGTTTTTT.

This clonotype was found once. The V gene is TRBV5-1, the J gene TRBJ1-2; D might be TRBD1 (6 bases). This CDR3 has 14 amino acids. With 6 bases removed from V and 2 bases from J, the gap between germline ends came to 14 bases. Germline CDR1 and CDR2: SGHRS and YFSETQ. CDR3 loop: CASIGQRGNYGYTF. CDR3 nucleotides: TGCGCCAGCATCGGACAGAGGGGCAACTATGGCTACACCTTC.

V and J are TRBV7-2 and TRBJ2-1; the D is unclear. Per germline, CDR1 SGHTA and CDR2 FQGNSA. With 6 bases removed from V and 7 bases from J, the gap between germline ends came to 10 bases. This CDR3 spans 12 amino acids. The CDR3 is CASRIMLNEQFF. CDR3 sequence (DNA): TGTGCCAGCAGGATCATGCTGAATGAGCAGTTCTTC. Full variable domain (outside the CDR3, taken from reference TRBV7-2 and TRBJ2-1): GAGVSQSPSNKVTEKGKDVELRCDPISGHTALYWYRQSLGQGLEFLIYFQGNSAPDKSGLPSDRFSAERTGGSVSTLTIQRTQQEDSAVYLCASRIMLNEQFFGPGTRLTVL.